Reported below is one TCR beta chain. These data come from a study of control samples from healthy donors and cancer patients. The table came from immunoSEQ multiplex PCR; TCRdb's copy has only in-frame clones and leaves some out. The sample lists roughly 200,000 clones, 91% seen once, with 1.8% in the top ten. This CDR3 contains 16 residues. V lost 2 bases and J lost 3, with 19 bases in between. CDR1 GTSNPN and CDR2 SVGIG come from the germline V gene (reference sequence). The clonotype comes from a man between 25 and 39 years old in good health. Material: blood. The chain has TRBV30 and TRBJ1-2; TRBD1 is a possible D gene (6 bases). The CDR3 loop reads CAWSFPIGRGDYGYTF. The CDR3 bases are TGTGCCTGGAGTTTCCCAATTGGCAGGGGAGACTATGGCTACACCTTC.